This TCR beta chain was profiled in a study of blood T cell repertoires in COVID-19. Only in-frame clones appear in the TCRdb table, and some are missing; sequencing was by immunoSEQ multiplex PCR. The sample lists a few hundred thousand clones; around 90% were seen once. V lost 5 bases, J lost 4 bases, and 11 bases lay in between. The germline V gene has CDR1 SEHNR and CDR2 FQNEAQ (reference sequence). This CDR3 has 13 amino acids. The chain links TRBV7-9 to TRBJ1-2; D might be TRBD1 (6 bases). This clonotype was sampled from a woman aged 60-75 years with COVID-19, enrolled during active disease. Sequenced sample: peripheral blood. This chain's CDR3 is CASSLQGTYGYTF. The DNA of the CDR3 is TGTGCCAGCAGCCTGCAGGGGACCTATGGCTACACCTTC. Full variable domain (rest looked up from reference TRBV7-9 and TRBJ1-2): DTGVSQNPRHKITKRGQNVTFRCDPISEHNRLYWYRQTLGQGPEFLTYFQNEAQLEKSRLLSDRFSAERPKGSFSTLEIQRTEQGDSAMYLCASSLQGTYGYTFGSGTRLTVV.